This T cell receptor (beta chain) was retrieved from a study of T-cell memory formation after mild COVID-19. Study conclusions and caveats: Memory from before infection featured some responding clones, which suggests cross-reactive memory joined.

Between the trimmed V and J ends, which lost 4 bases and 5 bases, there was a span of 14 bases. The germline CDR1 and CDR2 sequences are GTSNPN and SVGIG (reference sequence). The CDR3 contains 14 residues. TCRdb reprocessed the 5' RACE reads via MiXCR and lists one record per CDR3 protein. The table records under 150,000 distinct CDR3 sequences, 15% to 20% of them present only once. This clonotype was counted many times. The antigen is undetermined. This TCR derives from an adult woman who had mild COVID-19 (a few samples of this study predate the infection). Cell type and time point are not known. Sequenced sample: PBMCs or a T cell subset sorted from them (not recorded which). The chain joins TRBV30 to TRBJ2-2, with unresolved D. This CDR3 is CAWNRLTYTGELFF. DNA of the CDR3: TGTGCCTGGAACCGACTCACCTATACCGGGGAGCTGTTTTTT.